The next 6 T cell receptor beta chains were all read from a single sample in a study of blood T cell repertoires in COVID-19. Some clones are missing from TCRdb's copy, which holds only in-frame ones; the method was immunoSEQ multiplex PCR. The sample holds 200,000 to 250,000 clones, approximately 85% seen once. Sequencing was done on a sample of peripheral blood. Every receptor here comes from a man aged 45 to 65 who had recovered from COVID-19.

V and J are TRBV5-1 and TRBJ1-6; 7 bases fit TRBD1. V lost 4 bases, J lost 2 bases, and 6 bases stayed unmatched. CDR1 is SGHRS, CDR2 YFSETQ, per germline. The CDR3 is made up of 16 amino acids. Here the CDR3 reads CASSTATGTYNSPLHF. As DNA, the CDR3 is TGCGCCAGCAGCACCGCGACAGGGACCTATAATTCACCCCTCCACTTT.

In its sample, this clone was seen a few times. The rearrangement uses TRBV27 and TRBJ2-3, with 7 bases fitting TRBD1. With V trimmed by 5 bases and J by 0 bases, 2 bases remained unmatched. This CDR3 contains 14 residues. Germline V CDR1 and CDR2: MNHEY, SMNVEV (reference sequence). CDR3 loop: CASSDRASTDTQYF. DNA for the CDR3: TGTGCCAGCAGTGACAGGGCTAGCACAGATACGCAGTATTTT.

J is TRBJ1-2 and V is TRBV19; a weak D match, TRBD1 (5 bases). V was shortened by 10 bases and J by 3 bases, with 12 bases between the two germline ends. The CDR3 is 12 amino acids. From germline, CDR1 is LNHDA and CDR2 SQIVND (reference sequence). The CDR3 DNA reads TGTGCCATGCAGGGCCGGGACTATGGCTACACCTTC. Its translation is CAMQGRDYGYTF.

J is TRBJ2-7 and V is TRBV7-2; 8 nucleotides match TRBD2. From germline, CDR1 is SGHTA and CDR2 FQGNSA. CDR3 length equals 16 residues. Trimming cost V 1 base and J 0 bases; bases outside gene matches: 5. CDR3 residues: CASSLGGTRNSYEQYF. The CDR3 DNA reads TGTGCCAGCAGCTTAGGGGGGACTAGGAACTCCTACGAGCAGTACTTC.

The gene calls are TRBV28 and TRBJ2-7; 7 bases align to TRBD1. This CDR3 comprises 13 residues. Germline trimming cut 4 bases from V and 2 bases from J; bases unmatched to any gene: 2. Germline V lookup: CDR1 MDHEN, CDR2 SYDVKM. The CDR3 nucleotides read TGTGCCAGCAGTTCGACAGGGCCCTACGAGCAGTACTTC. Protein: CASSSTGPYEQYF. The full variable domain, rest sourced from reference TRBV28 and TRBJ2-7, is DVKVTQSSRYLVKRTGEKVFLECVQDMDHENMFWYRQDPGLGLRLIYFSYDVKMKEKGDIPEGYSVSREKKERFSLILESASTNQTSMYLCASSSTGPYEQYFGPGTRLTVT.

This chain links TRBV7-7 with TRBJ2-3; 10 bases map to TRBD2. The CDR3 sequence is 19 residues long. Germline assignment: CDR1 SSHAT and CDR2 FNYEAQ (reference sequence). J was trimmed by 2 bases and V by 0 bases; bases with no gene match: 11. This CDR3 is CASSLAARGAGGTTDTQYF. In nucleotides, the CDR3 is TGTGCCAGCAGCTTAGCTGCGCGTGGAGCGGGAGGGACCACAGATACGCAGTATTTT.